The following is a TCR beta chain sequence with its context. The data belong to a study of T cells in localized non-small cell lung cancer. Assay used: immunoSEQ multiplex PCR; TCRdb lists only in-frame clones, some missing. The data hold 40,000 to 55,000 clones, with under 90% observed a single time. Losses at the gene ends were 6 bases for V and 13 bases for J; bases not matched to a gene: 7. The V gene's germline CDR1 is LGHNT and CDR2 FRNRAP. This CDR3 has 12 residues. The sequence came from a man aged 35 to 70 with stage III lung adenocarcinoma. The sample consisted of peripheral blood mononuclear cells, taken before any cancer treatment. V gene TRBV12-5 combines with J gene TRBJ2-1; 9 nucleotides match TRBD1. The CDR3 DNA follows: TGTGCTAGTGGGTTTGGGACAGGGCTTCAGTTCTTC. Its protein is CASGFGTGLQFF.